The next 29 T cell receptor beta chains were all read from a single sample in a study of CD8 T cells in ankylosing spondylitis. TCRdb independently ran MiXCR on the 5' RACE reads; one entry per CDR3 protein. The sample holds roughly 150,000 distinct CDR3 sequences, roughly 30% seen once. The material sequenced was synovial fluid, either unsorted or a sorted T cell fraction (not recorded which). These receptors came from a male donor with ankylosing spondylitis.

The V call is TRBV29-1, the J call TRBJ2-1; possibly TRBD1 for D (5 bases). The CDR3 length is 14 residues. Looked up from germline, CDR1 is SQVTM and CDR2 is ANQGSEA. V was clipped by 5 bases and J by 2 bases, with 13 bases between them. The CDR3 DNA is TGCAGCGTTTCCCAGGGCGGTGCCTACAATGAGCAGTTCTTC. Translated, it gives CSVSQGGAYNEQFF.

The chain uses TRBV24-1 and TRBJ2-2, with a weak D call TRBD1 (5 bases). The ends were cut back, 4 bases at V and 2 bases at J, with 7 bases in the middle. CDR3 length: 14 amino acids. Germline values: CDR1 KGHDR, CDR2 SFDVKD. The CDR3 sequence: CATSEDTNTGELFF. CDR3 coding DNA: TGTGCCACCAGTGAGGACACAAACACCGGGGAGCTGTTTTTT.

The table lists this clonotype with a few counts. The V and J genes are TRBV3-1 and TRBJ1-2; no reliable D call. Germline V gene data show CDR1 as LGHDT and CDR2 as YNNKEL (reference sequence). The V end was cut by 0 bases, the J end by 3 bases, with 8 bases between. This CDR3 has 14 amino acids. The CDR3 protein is CASSQEFRDYGYTF. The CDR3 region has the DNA TGTGCCAGCAGCCAAGAGTTTAGGGACTATGGCTACACCTTC.

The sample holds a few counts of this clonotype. Here the CDR3 reads CSVEVVGKLFF. The CDR3 DNA follows: TGCAGCGTTGAAGTTGTAGGAAAACTGTTTTTT. The gene calls are TRBV29-1 and TRBJ1-4; D gene unclear. The V gene's germline CDR1 is SQVTM and CDR2 ANQGSEA. The CDR3 has 11 residues. The germline V and J ends were trimmed by 1 base and 10 bases, with 7 bases remaining between them.

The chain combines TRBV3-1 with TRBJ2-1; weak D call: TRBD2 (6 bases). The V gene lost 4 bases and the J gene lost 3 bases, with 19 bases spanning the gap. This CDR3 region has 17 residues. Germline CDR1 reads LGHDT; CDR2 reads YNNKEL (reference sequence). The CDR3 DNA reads TGTGCCAGCAGCCGTCATGCGGGAATCGGATACTACAATGAGCAGTTCTTC. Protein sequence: CASSRHAGIGYYNEQFF.

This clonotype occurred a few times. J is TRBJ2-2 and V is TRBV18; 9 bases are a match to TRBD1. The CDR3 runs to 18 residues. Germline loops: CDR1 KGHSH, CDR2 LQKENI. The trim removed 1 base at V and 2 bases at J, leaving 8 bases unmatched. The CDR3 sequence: CASSPREPGQGNTGELFF. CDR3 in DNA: TGTGCCAGCTCACCACGGGAACCGGGACAGGGTAACACCGGGGAGCTGTTTTTT.

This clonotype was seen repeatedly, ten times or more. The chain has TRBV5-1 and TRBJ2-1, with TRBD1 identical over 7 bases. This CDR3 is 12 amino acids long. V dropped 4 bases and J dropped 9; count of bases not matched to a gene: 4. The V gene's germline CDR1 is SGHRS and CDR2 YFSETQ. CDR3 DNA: TGCGCCAGCAGCCGACAGGGTGTTGAGCAGTTCTTC. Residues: CASSRQGVEQFF. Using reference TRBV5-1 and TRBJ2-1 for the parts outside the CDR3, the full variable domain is KAGVTQTPRYLIKTRGQQVTLSCSPISGHRSVSWYQQTPGQGLQFLFEYFSETQRNKGNFPGRFSGRQFSNSRSEMNVSTLELGDSALYLCASSRQGVEQFFGPGTRLTVL.

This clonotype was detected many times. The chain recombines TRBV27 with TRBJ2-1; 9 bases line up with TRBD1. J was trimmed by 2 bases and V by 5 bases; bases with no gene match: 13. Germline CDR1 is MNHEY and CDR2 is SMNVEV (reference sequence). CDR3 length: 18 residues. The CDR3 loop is CASSPGTGTPTPYNEQFF. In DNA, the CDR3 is TGTGCCAGCAGTCCCGGGACAGGGACTCCCACCCCCTACAATGAGCAGTTCTTC.

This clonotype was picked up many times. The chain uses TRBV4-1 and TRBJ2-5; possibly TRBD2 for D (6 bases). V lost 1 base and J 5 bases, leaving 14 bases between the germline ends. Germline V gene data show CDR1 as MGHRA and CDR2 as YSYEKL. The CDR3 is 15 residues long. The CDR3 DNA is TGCGCCAGCAGCCAAGGGGACCCTGGGAGGGAGACCCAGTACTTC. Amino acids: CASSQGDPGRETQYF.

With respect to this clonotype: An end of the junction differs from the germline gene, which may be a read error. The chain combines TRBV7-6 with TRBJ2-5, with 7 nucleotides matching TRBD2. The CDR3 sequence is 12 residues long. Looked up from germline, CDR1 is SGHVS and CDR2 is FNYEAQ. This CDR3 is CASSLVGGSPDF. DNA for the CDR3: TGTGCCAGCAGCTTAGTGGGGGGGTCCCCCGACTTC.

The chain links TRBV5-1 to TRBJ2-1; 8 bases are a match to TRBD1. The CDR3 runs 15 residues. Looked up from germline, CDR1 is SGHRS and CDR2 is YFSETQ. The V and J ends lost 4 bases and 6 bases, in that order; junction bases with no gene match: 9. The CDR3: CASSPPGQGANEQFF. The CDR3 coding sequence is TGCGCCAGCAGCCCACCGGGTCAGGGGGCCAATGAGCAGTTCTTC.

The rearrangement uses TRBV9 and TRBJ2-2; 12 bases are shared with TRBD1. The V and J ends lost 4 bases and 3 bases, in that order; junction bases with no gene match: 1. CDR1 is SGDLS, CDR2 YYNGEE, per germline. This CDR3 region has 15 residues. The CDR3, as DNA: TGTGCCAGCAGCCGGGACAGGGGGCACACCGGGGAGCTGTTTTTT. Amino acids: CASSRDRGHTGELFF.

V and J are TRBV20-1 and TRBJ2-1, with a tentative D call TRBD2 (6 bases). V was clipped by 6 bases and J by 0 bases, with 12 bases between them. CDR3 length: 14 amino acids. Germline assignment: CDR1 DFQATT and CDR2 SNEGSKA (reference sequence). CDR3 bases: TGCAGTGCCATGGACGGGAGCTCCTACAATGAGCAGTTCTTC. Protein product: CSAMDGSSYNEQFF.

The CDR3 loop is CASSKGTGRQETQYF. CDR3 DNA: TGTGCCAGCAGCAAAGGGACAGGTCGGCAAGAGACCCAGTACTTC. This sequence joins TRBV5-6 and TRBJ2-5; 8 bases are a match to TRBD1. CDR1 is SGHDT and CDR2 is YYEEEE in the germline V gene. This CDR3 contains 15 residues. Germline trimming cut 4 bases from V and 2 bases from J; bases unmatched to any gene: 7.

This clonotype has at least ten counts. CDR3 DNA sequence: TGTGCCAGCAGCTTTGGGCGGCTGAACACTGAAGCTTTCTTT. Translated: CASSFGRLNTEAFF. The chain joins TRBV11-2 to TRBJ1-1; D uncertain. The germline V gene has CDR1 SGHAT and CDR2 FQNNGV. The CDR3 runs 14 residues. Trimming stripped 3 bases from V and 0 bases from J, with 8 bases between.

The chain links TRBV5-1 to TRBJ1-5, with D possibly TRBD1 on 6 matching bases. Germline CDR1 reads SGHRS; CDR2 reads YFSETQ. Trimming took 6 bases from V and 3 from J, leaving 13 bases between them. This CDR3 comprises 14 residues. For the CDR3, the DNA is TGCGCCAGCAAAACAGGGATTGACAATCAGCCCCAGCATTTT. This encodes CASKTGIDNQPQHF.

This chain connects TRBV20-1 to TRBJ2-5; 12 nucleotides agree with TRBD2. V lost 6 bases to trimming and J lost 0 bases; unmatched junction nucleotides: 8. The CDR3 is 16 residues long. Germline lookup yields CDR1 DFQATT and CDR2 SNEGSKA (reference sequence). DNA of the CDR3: TGCAGTGCAGACCTAGGGACTAGCGGGTACCAAGAGACCCAGTACTTC. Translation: CSADLGTSGYQETQYF.

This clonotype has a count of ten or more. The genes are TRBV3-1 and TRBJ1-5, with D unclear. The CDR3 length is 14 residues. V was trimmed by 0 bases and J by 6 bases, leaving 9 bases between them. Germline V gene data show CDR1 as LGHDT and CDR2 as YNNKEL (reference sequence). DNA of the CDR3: TGTGCCAGCAGCCAAGATCTGGTCGGTCAGCCCCAGCATTTT. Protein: CASSQDLVGQPQHF. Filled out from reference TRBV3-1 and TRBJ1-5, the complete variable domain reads DTAVSQTPKYLVTQMGNDKSIKCEQNLGHDTMYWYKQDSKKFLKIMFSYNNKELIINETVPNRFSPKSPDKAHLNLHINSLELGDSAVYFCASSQDLVGQPQHFGDGTRLSIL.

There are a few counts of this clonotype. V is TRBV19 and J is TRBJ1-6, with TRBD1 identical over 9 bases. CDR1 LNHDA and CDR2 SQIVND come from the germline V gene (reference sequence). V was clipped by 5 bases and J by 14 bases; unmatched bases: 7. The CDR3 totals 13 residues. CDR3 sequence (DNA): TGTGCCAGTAGTGCCGGACAGGGGATCACCCTCCACTTT. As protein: CASSAGQGITLHF.

The CDR3 spells CASSRISGGLKGETQYF. As DNA, the CDR3 is TGTGCCAGCAGCCGGATTAGCGGGGGGTTAAAGGGAGAGACCCAGTACTTC. The chain links TRBV3-1 to TRBJ2-5; 10 nucleotides line up with TRBD2. Trimming removed 4 bases from V and 4 bases from J; junction bases left unmatched: 12. CDR1 and CDR2 (germline): LGHDT, YNNKEL (reference sequence). This CDR3 spans 17 amino acids.

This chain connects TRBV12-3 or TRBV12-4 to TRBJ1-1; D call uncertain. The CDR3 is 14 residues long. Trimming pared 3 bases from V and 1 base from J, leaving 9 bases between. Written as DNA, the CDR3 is TGTGCCAGCAGTTTGGCCAGTTCGAACACTGAAGCTTTCTTT. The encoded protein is CASSLASSNTEAFF.

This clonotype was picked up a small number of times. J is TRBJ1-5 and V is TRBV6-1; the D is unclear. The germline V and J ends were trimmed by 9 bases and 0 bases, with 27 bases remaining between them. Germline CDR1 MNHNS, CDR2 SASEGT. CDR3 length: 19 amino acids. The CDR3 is CASLPKVPLNPYSNQPQHF. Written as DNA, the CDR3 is TGTGCCAGTCTTCCAAAGGTACCCCTCAACCCTTATAGCAATCAGCCCCAGCATTTT.

Written as DNA, the CDR3 is TGCGCCAACAGGGGACAGGGATGGGGAGAGACCCAGTACTTC. It specifies CANRGQGWGETQYF. This chain uses TRBV5-1 with TRBJ2-5; the match to TRBD1 covers 9 bases. This CDR3 region has 14 residues. Germline CDR1 SGHRS, CDR2 YFSETQ. Germline trimming cut 9 bases from V and 4 bases from J; bases unmatched to any gene: 10.

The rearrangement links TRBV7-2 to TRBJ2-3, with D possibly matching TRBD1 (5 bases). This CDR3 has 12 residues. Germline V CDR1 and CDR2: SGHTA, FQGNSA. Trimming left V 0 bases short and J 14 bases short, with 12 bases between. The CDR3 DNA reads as TGTGCCAGCAGCTTAGCGGCCAGGGATTTGTATTTT. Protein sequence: CASSLAARDLYF.

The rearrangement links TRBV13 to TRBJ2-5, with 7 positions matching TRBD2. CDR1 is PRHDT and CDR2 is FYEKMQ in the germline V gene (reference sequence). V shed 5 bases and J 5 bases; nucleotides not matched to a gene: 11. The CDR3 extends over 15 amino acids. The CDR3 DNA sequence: TGTGCCAGCAGCGCAGTCGGCAGGGAGGGGGAGACCCAGTACTTC. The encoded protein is CASSAVGREGETQYF.

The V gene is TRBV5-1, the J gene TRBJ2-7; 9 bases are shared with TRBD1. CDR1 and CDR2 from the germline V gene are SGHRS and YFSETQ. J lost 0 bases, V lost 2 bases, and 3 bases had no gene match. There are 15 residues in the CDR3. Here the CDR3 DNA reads TGCGCCAGCAGCTTTGGACAGGGGCTCTCCTACGAGCAGTACTTC. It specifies CASSFGQGLSYEQYF.

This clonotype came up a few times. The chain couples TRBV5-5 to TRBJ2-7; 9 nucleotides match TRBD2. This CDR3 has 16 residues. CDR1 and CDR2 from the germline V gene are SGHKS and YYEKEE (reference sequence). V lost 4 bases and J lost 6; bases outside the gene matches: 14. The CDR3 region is CASSPWGAGGPREQYF. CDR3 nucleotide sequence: TGTGCCAGCAGCCCCTGGGGGGCGGGAGGGCCCCGCGAGCAGTACTTC.

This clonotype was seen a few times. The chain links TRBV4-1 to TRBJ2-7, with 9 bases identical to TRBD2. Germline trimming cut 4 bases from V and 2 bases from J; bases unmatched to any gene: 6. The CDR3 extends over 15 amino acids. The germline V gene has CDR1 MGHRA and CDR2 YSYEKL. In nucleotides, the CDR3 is TGCGCCAGCAGCCCCGAGACTAGCGGAGCCTACGAGCAGTACTTC. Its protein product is CASSPETSGAYEQYF.

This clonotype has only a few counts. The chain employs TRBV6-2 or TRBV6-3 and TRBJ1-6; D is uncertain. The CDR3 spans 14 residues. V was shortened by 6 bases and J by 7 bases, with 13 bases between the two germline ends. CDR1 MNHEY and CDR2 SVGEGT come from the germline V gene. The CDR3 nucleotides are TGTGCCAGCAGACCGTGGGGTTCGAATTCACCCCTCCACTTT. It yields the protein CASRPWGSNSPLHF.